The T cell receptor beta chain described here comes from a study of blood T cell repertoires in COVID-19. Study as a whole: Samples of COVID-19 (acute and convalescent) were obtained from the United States, Italy and Spain. T cells, B-cell-depleted T cells, or PBMCs supplied cDNA or gDNA.

This CDR3 spans 12 amino acids. Looked up from germline, CDR1 is LGHDT and CDR2 is YNNKEL (reference sequence). V lost 2 bases, J lost 9 bases, and 7 bases lay in between. Self-reported history from a screening survey and questionnaire set each donor's cohort. As handled by the study authors: How many nucleated cells were present was estimated from reference gene primer amplification. Repertoires were generated with immunoSEQ multiplex PCR, while TCRdb's copy carries only in-frame clones and drops some. The D gene and trimming were derived from the DNA, and the V and J assignments and clone size from that table. This table has 250,000 to 350,000 clones, 90% appearing once.

This TCR was recovered from a woman aged 18-29 years with acute COVID-19. The chain joins TRBV3-1 (or the pseudogene TRBV3-2) to TRBJ1-4; D gene unclear. Input material: PBMCs or T cells enriched from blood (not recorded which). CDR3 residues: CASSQTEKKLFF. The CDR3 DNA reads TGTGCCAGCAGCCAAACTGAAAAAAAACTGTTTTTT.